Listed here is a single TCR beta chain. The antigen remains undetermined. The data derive from a study of shared clonotypes between healthy human individuals. Study-wide background: Participating donors consisted of a couple of women and a few men aged 18 to 49. Study-level results: Memory subsets generally showed smaller estimated richness than naive subsets did.

The V and J ends lost 2 bases and 1 base, in that order; junction bases with no gene match: 3. Germline assignment: CDR1 SGHTA and CDR2 FQGNSA. CDR3 length: 16 residues. The donors were all Caucasian adults (living in Nashville, Tennessee). Clones were read by immunoSEQ multiplex PCR, and TCRdb kept only the in-frame ones, dropping some. The top ten hold around 1.5% of the sample, which has under 1,100,000 clones, approximately 76% seen once. The chain links TRBV7-2 to TRBJ2-2; 8 nucleotides agree with TRBD1. Material: memory CD4+ T cells sorted from blood. Subset meaning: CD45RA-negative fraction. The source of this sequence is a young man in good health. The CDR3 spells CASSLLGTGNTGELFF. CDR3 DNA: TGTGCCAGCAGCTTACTCGGGACAGGGAACACCGGGGAGCTGTTTTTT.